The entry that follows covers one T cell receptor beta chain sequence. The antigen is undetermined. The donors gave bone marrow, and they were healthy. V gave up 6 bases and J gave up 7 bases; unmatched junction bases: 5. This CDR3 comprises 15 residues. CDR1 is SNHLY and CDR2 is FYNNEI in the germline V gene. Primers: 60 Vbeta forward and 13 Jbeta reverse. Original analysis: Per a later analysis, the number of unique TCR beta chains was some 75 million, of which around 9.9 million were shared. Assay: immunoSEQ multiplex PCR; the TCRdb copy retains only in-frame clones and omits some. V and J calls and clone size are copied from that table; D and trimming were computed from the DNA. The sample holds about 55,000 clones, 60% to 80% seen once. These data originate in a study of cytomegalovirus exposure and HLA in healthy donors. Findings of the study overall: Trimming of TCR beta V- and J-genes showed a link, identified in a later analysis, to a missense DCLRE1C variant. Reported findings show TCR beta sequences accurately forecast HLA-A and HLA-B alleles in most subjects.

Material: PBMCs. This chain joins TRBV2 and TRBJ2-1, with 14 bases that match TRBD2. The sequence derives from a female donor in good health and CMV-seronegative. Here the CDR3 DNA reads TGTGCCAGCAGCCGACTAGCGGGGGGGGTAAATGAGCAGTTCTTC. The encoded protein is CASSRLAGGVNEQFF.